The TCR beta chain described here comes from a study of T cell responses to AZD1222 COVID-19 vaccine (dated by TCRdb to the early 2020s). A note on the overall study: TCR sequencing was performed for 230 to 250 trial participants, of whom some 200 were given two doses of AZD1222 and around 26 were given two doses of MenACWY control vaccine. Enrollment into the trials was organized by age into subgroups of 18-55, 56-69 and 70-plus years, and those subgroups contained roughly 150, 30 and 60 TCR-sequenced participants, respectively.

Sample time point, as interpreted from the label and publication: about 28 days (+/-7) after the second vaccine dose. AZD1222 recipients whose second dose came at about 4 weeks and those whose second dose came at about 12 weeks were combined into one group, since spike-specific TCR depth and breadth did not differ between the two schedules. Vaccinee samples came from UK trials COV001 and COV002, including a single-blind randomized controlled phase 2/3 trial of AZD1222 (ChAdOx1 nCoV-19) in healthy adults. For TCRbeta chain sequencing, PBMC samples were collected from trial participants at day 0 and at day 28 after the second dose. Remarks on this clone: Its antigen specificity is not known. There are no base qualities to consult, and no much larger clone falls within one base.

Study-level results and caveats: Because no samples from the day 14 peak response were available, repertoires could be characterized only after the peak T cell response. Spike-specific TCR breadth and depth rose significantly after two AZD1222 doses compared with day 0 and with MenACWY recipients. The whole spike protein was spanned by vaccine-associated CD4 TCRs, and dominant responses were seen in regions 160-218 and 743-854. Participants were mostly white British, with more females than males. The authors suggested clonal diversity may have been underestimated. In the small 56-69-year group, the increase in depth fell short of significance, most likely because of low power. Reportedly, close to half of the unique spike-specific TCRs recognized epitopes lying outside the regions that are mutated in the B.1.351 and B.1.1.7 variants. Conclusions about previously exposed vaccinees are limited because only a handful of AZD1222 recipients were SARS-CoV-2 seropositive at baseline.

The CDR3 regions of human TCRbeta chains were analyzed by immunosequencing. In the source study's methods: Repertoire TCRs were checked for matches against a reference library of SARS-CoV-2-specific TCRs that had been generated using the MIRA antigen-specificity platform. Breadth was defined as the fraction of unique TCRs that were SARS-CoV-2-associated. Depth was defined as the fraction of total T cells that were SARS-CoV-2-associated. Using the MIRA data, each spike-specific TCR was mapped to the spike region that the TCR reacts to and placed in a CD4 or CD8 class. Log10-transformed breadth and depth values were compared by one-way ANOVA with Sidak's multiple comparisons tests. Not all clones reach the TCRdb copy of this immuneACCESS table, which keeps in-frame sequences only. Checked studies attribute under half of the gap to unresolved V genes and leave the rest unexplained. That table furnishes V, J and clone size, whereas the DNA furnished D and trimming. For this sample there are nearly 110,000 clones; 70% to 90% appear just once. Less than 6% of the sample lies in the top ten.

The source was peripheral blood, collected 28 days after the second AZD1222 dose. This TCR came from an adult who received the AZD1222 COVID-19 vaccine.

For the CDR3, the sequence is CSAWGGSEQFF. Read as DNA, the sequence is TGCAGTGCTTGGGGGGGCAGTGAGCAGTTCTTC. The rearranged chain carries TRBV20-1 and TRBJ2-1; the D gene is possibly TRBD2, with 7 bases matching. From cysteine to phenylalanine, the CDR3 is 11 amino acids long. The only DNA kept is the CDR3, 33 bases in frame from the first base. In the germline V gene (reference sequence), CDR1 corresponds to DFQATT and CDR2 to SNEGSKA. V is reduced by 5 bases and J by 9 bases, leaving a spacing of 11 bases between them.